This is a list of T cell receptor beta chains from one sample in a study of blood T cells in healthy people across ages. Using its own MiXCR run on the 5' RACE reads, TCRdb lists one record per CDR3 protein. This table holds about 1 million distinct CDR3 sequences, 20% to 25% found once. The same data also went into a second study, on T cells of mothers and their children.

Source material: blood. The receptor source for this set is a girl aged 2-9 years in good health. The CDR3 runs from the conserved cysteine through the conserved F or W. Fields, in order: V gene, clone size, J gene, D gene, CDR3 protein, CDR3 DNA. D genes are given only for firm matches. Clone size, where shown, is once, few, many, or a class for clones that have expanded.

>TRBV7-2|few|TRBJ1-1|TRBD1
CASSLDLGQGLTEAFF
TGTGCCAGCAGCTTAGACCTCGGACAGGGACTAACTGAAGCTTTCTTT
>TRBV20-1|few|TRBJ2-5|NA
CSARDWARGETQYF
TGCAGTGCTAGAGATTGGGCTAGGGGAGAGACCCAGTACTTC
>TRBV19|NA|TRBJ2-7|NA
CASSMAGTYEQYF
TGTGCCAGTAGTATGGCGGGTACCTACGAGCAGTACTTC
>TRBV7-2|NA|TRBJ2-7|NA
CASSSREGTSSPYEQYF
TGTGCCAGCAGCTCCCGAGAAGGGACTTCATCTCCCTACGAGCAGTACTTC
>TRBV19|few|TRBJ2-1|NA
CASKEPRGTYNEQFF
TGTGCCAGTAAGGAGCCCCGAGGGACCTACAATGAGCAGTTCTTC
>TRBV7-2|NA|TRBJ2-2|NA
CASSLRLITEALFF
TGTGCCAGCAGCTTAAGACTGATAACCGAGGCGCTGTTTTTT
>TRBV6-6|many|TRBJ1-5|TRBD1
CASRGTGDQPQHF
TGTGCCAGCAGAGGGACAGGAGATCAGCCCCAGCATTTT
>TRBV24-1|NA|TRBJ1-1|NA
CATSNGGGSTEAFF
TGTGCCACCAGCAACGGCGGAGGTAGCACTGAAGCTTTCTTT
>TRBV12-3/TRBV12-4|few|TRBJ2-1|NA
CASSVEGYNEQFF
TGTGCCAGCAGTGTAGAGGGTTACAATGAGCAGTTCTTC
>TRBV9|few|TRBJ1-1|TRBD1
CASSAWDSAKAFF
TGTGCCAGCAGCGCCTGGGACAGCGCTAAAGCTTTCTTT
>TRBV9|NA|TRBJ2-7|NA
CASSVGGPDFYEQYF
TGTGCCAGCAGCGTAGGGGGACCGGACTTCTACGAGCAGTACTTC
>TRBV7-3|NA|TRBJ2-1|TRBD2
CASSNNSTSAAYNEQFF
TGTGCCAGCAGCAACAACTCAACTAGCGCGGCCTACAATGAGCAGTTCTTC
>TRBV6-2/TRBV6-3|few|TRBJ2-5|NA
CATGTEATSDAQETQYF
TGTGCCACCGGGACGGAGGCCACAAGTGACGCGCAAGAGACCCAGTACTTC
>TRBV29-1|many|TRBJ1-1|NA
CSVARMNTEAFF
TGCAGCGTTGCCAGAATGAACACTGAAGCTTTCTTT
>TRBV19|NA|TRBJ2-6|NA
CASTSWGAGANVLTF
TGTGCCAGTACCTCGTGGGGAGCTGGGGCCAACGTCCTGACTTTC
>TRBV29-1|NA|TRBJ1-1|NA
CSVLLRSTDKNTEAFF
TGCAGCGTCCTTCTTAGGTCGACAGATAAGAACACTGAAGCTTTCTTT
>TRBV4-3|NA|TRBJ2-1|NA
CASSQAVQGWGSSCNEQFF
TGCGCCAGCAGCCAAGCGGTTCAAGGTTGGGGGTCCTCCTGCAATGAGCAGTTCTTC
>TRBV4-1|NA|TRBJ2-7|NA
CASSQGRQEPGDYEQYF
TGCGCCAGCAGCCAAGGCCGACAGGAACCCGGAGACTACGAGCAGTACTTC
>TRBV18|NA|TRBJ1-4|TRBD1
CASSPKTGDEKLFF
TGTGCCAGCTCACCGAAGACAGGGGATGAAAAACTGTTTTTT
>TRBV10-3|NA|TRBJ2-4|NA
CAISESLGGTDKNIQYF
TGTGCCATCAGTGAGTCCCTGGGAGGGACAGACAAAAACATTCAGTACTTC
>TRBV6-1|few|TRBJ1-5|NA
CASNRGYSNQPQHF
TGTGCCAGCAATCGAGGGTATAGCAATCAGCCCCAGCATTTT